This TCR beta chain was documented in a study of T cell repertoires in cytomegalovirus infection. Study overall: From public TCR beta signatures came an indication of both CMV infection and matching HLA type.

Using its own MiXCR run on the reads, TCRdb lists one record per CDR3 protein. The sample includes more than 500,000 distinct CDR3 sequences, about 15% of them seen just once. The CDR3 is 15 amino acids. The V end was cut by 0 bases, the J end by 3 bases, with 11 bases between. Germline loops: CDR1 LNHDA, CDR2 SQIVND (reference sequence). A word on this clonotype: Its target is not known.

Study-wide results and limits: Summed public TCR beta family frequency identified CMV carriers bearing the relevant HLA.

The sequenced sample was CD8+ T cells from PBMCs. The receptor was isolated from a human donor in good health (CMV status not recorded). Some clones in this sample may be carry-over from other donors' samples. The chain carries TRBV19 and TRBJ1-1, with D unclear. The CDR3 nucleotides read TGTGCCAGTAGTATAGATAAGTGGAAGGACACTGAAGCTTTCTTT. It yields the protein CASSIDKWKDTEAFF.